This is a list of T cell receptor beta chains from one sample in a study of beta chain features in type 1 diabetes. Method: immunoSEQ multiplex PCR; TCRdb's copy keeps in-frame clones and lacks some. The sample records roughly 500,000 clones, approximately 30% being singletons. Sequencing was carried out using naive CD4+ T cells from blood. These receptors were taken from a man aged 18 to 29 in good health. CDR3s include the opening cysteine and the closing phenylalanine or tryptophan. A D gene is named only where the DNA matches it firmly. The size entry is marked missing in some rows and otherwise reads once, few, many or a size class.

DNA: TGTGCCAGCAATAGCGGGAGAACCTACAATGAGCAGTTCTTC; CDR3: CASNSGRTYNEQFF; V: TRBV28; J: TRBJ2-1; size: few; D: TRBD2
DNA: TGTGCCTGGAGAGCCGACGGAATCCGCTACACCTTC; CDR3: CAWRADGIRYTF; V: TRBV30; J: TRBJ1-2; size: -; D: -
DNA: TGTGCTAGTGGTCTTTACCTTGAAGCTTTCTTT; CDR3: CASGLYLEAFF; V: TRBV12-5; J: TRBJ1-1; size: few; D: -
DNA: TGCAGCGCTGCCGGACAGAACACCGGGGAGCTGTTTTTT; CDR3: CSAAGQNTGELFF; V: TRBV29-1; J: TRBJ2-2; size: -; D: -
DNA: TGTGCCAGCAGCTTCCAAGCGGGGTCCTACAATGAGCAGTTCTTC; CDR3: CASSFQAGSYNEQFF; V: TRBV7-3; J: TRBJ2-1; size: -; D: TRBD2
DNA: TGTGCCAGCAGTTACCTCTTAGCTAACTATGGCTACACCTTC; CDR3: CASSYLLANYGYTF; V: TRBV6-6; J: TRBJ1-2; size: few; D: -
DNA: TGTGCCAGCAGTAGCGGGACTCGCTACGAGCAGTACTTC; CDR3: CASSSGTRYEQYF; V: TRBV27; J: TRBJ2-7; size: -; D: TRBD2
DNA: TGTGCCAGTAGTATCCGGGACAGGGAAAACATTCAGTACTTC; CDR3: CASSIRDRENIQYF; V: TRBV19; J: TRBJ2-4; size: -; D: TRBD1
DNA: TGTGCCAGCAGCTTGTTGGCCGGGACTACCTACAATGAGCAGTTCTTC; CDR3: CASSLLAGTTYNEQFF; V: TRBV7-9; J: TRBJ2-1; size: few; D: TRBD2
DNA: TGCAGCGGTACGACAGGGGGCCGGTCGGGCAATGAGCAGTTCTTC; CDR3: CSGTTGGRSGNEQFF; V: TRBV29-1; J: TRBJ2-1; size: -; D: TRBD1
DNA: TGTGCCAGCTCACAGGAAATGGCCTACGAGCAGTACTTC; CDR3: CASSQEMAYEQYF; V: TRBV18; J: TRBJ2-7; size: -; D: -
DNA: TGCGCCAGCAGCTTGGACTGGCGGGCTGAAGCTTTCTTT; CDR3: CASSLDWRAEAFF; V: TRBV5-1; J: TRBJ1-1; size: -; D: -
DNA: TGTGCCAGCTCCGGACGAGCGGGAGATGGCACCAATGAGCAGTTCTTC; CDR3: CASSGRAGDGTNEQFF; V: TRBV18; J: TRBJ2-1; size: -; D: TRBD2
DNA: TGTGCCAGCAGCTTAACAGCTTACGAAGAGACCCAGTACTTC; CDR3: CASSLTAYEETQYF; V: TRBV7-9; J: TRBJ2-5; size: -; D: -
DNA: TGTGCCAGCAGTGATCGATCCCCTCCTGGGGCCAACGTCCTGACTTTC; CDR3: CASSDRSPPGANVLTF; V: TRBV2; J: TRBJ2-6; size: -; D: -
DNA: TGTGCCTGGAGTGTCAGGCAGACCTGGGACGAGCAGTACTTC; CDR3: CAWSVRQTWDEQYF; V: TRBV30; J: TRBJ2-7; size: few; D: -
DNA: TGTGCCAGCAGCTTCAACACTCCGGGGGATACGCAGTATTTT; CDR3: CASSFNTPGDTQYF; V: TRBV7-9; J: TRBJ2-3; size: -; D: -
DNA: TGTGCCACCACCCCCCTCGCGGGGGCCAACGTCCTGACTTTC; CDR3: CATTPLAGANVLTF; V: TRBV10-3; J: TRBJ2-6; size: -; D: -
DNA: TGTGCGAGTAACAGGGGAACTGAAGCTTTCTTT; CDR3: CASNRGTEAFF; V: TRBV30; J: TRBJ1-1; size: few; D: TRBD1
DNA: TGTGCCGGCCGGACTTTTAGCTCCTACAATGAGCAGTTCTTC; CDR3: CAGRTFSSYNEQFF; V: TRBV2; J: TRBJ2-1; size: -; D: -
DNA: TGTGCCTGGAGCCGACAGACGAACACTGAAGCTTTCTTT; CDR3: CAWSRQTNTEAFF; V: TRBV30; J: TRBJ1-1; size: -; D: -
DNA: TGCGCCAGCAGCTTGGACAGCGCCACAGATACGCAGTATTTT; CDR3: CASSLDSATDTQYF; V: TRBV5-1; J: TRBJ2-3; size: -; D: -
DNA: TGTGCCAGCAGCTCAACCGGGACAGGGGGCCACGAGCAGTACTTC; CDR3: CASSSTGTGGHEQYF; V: TRBV13; J: TRBJ2-7; size: -; D: TRBD1
DNA: TGTGCCAGCAGCTCGACAGGGGGAGGGCGGCAAGAGACCCAGTACTTC; CDR3: CASSSTGGGRQETQYF; V: TRBV7-9; J: TRBJ2-5; size: -; D: TRBD1
DNA: TGCGCCAGCAGCCCGTTCCCTACAGGGGAAGGAAAACTGTTTTTT; CDR3: CASSPFPTGEGKLFF; V: TRBV4-1; J: TRBJ1-4; size: -; D: TRBD1
DNA: TGCGCCAGCAGTGAGTACCGCTCCTACAATGAGCAGTTCTTC; CDR3: CASSEYRSYNEQFF; V: TRBV10-2; J: TRBJ2-1; size: few; D: -
DNA: TGTGCCAGCAGCCCAAGCTCAGGGGGCAATCAGCCCCAGCATTTT; CDR3: CASSPSSGGNQPQHF; V: TRBV28; J: TRBJ1-5; size: few; D: -
DNA: TGTGCCAGCAGCTTAGGGGACAGGGCCTCTGCAGATACGCAGTATTTT; CDR3: CASSLGDRASADTQYF; V: TRBV11-3; J: TRBJ2-3; size: -; D: TRBD1
DNA: TGCGCCAGCAGCTTGGGGACAGGGAGCAATCAGCCCCAGCATTTT; CDR3: CASSLGTGSNQPQHF; V: TRBV5-1; J: TRBJ1-5; size: -; D: TRBD1
DNA: TGTGCCAGCAGCTTACAGGAGGCGTACACTGAAGCTTTCTTT; CDR3: CASSLQEAYTEAFF; V: TRBV7-9; J: TRBJ1-1; size: -; D: -